Listed here are 15 T cell receptor beta chains from one sample, sequenced in a study of T cell repertoires in cytomegalovirus infection. Via MiXCR, TCRdb re-called the reads, giving one row per CDR3 protein. Here the sample spans tens of thousands of distinct CDR3 sequences, about 45% being singletons. The antigens for these receptors are not known. Sample: CD8+ T cells from cultured PBMCs, taken from culture after CMV antigen stimulation. These receptors were collected from a human donor in good health (CMV status not recorded). Some clones in this sample may be carry-over from other donors' samples.

The CDR3 region has the DNA TGTGCCAGCAGTGAAAGGGGATCGGGGAATAATTCACCCCTCCACTTT. Amino acid sequence: CASSERGSGNNSPLHF. V usage is TRBV2 and J usage is TRBJ1-6; D may be TRBD1 (5 bases). Germline V gene sequence: CDR1 SNHLY, CDR2 FYNNEI. V was trimmed by 2 bases and J by 5 bases, leaving 13 bases between them. The CDR3 loop spans 16 amino acids.

V is TRBV7-3 and J is TRBJ2-1; D gene uncertain. Trimming took off 2 bases at V and 1 base at J, with 9 bases between the two ends. This CDR3 contains 15 residues. The germline V gene has CDR1 SGHTA and CDR2 FQGTGA. CDR3 region: CASSLRGSSYNEQFF. CDR3 in DNA: TGTGCCAGCAGCTTACGAGGTTCATCCTACAATGAGCAGTTCTTC.

This clonotype was counted only a few times. The genes are TRBV4-1 and TRBJ2-1, with 12 bases that match TRBD1. The CDR3 is made up of 16 amino acids. J lost 8 bases, V lost 3 bases, and 8 bases had no gene match. CDR1 and CDR2 from the germline V gene are MGHRA and YSYEKL. For the CDR3, the DNA is TGCGCCAGCAGCCATCCCGGGACAGGGGGCGAGGATGAGCAGTTCTTC. Translation gives CASSHPGTGGEDEQFF.

The genes are TRBV27 and TRBJ2-1; TRBD1 might be the D (7 bases). Trimming cost V 5 bases and J 4 bases, with 12 bases left between them. The CDR3 is 14 residues long. Per germline, CDR1 MNHEY and CDR2 SMNVEV (reference sequence). In DNA form, the CDR3 reads TGTGCCAGCAGTGGCCAGGGGGGATACAATGAGCAGTTCTTC. Translated: CASSGQGGYNEQFF.

This clonotype has just a few counts. V gene TRBV6-6 combines with J gene TRBJ1-4, with D maybe TRBD1 (6 bases). CDR3 length equals 18 residues. Trimming removed 0 bases at V and 5 bases at J, with 19 bases between. Germline CDR1 and CDR2: MNHNY and SVGAGI (reference sequence). The CDR3 sequence is CASSYSLLPGGGNEKLFF. CDR3 coding DNA: TGTGCCAGCAGTTACTCATTACTCCCCGGGGGGGGCAATGAAAAACTGTTTTTT.

The chain employs TRBV29-1 and TRBJ2-1, with no clear D. The CDR3 loop spans 14 amino acids. CDR1 is SQVTM, CDR2 ANQGSEA, per germline. The germline V and J ends were trimmed by 7 bases and 6 bases, with 19 bases remaining between them. The CDR3 DNA reads as TGCAGCGAAGGACGATTTGGGTTGGGCAATGAGCAGTTCTTC. The encoded protein is CSEGRFGLGNEQFF.

This clonotype was counted a single time. This chain links TRBV6-4 with TRBJ1-1; unclear D gene. The germline CDR1 and CDR2 sequences are MRHNA and SNTAGT. Trimming took 6 bases from V and 3 from J, leaving 17 bases between them. The CDR3 sequence is 15 residues long. The CDR3 sequence: CASSIKAIPHTEAFF. CDR3 coding DNA: TGTGCCAGCAGCATTAAAGCTATCCCGCACACTGAAGCTTTCTTT.

Written as DNA, the CDR3 is TGCAGCGGGCAATGGGCGAACACCGGGGAGCTGTTTTTT. Translation gives CSGQWANTGELFF. The chain links TRBV29-1 to TRBJ2-2; D gene unclear. This CDR3 comprises 13 residues. The germline CDR1 and CDR2 sequences are SQVTM and ANQGSEA. V was pared by 7 bases and J by 0 bases, with 9 bases between.

The chain carries TRBV7-3 and TRBJ2-7; 11 bases map to TRBD2. V dropped 5 bases and J dropped 1; count of bases not matched to a gene: 1. CDR1 and CDR2 from the germline V gene are SGHTA and FQGTGA. This CDR3 is built from 14 residues. CDR3 amino acids: CASSRTSGSYEQYF. CDR3 nucleotides: TGTGCCAGCAGCCGGACTAGCGGGTCCTACGAGCAGTACTTC.

The chain uses TRBV15 and TRBJ2-7; D is perhaps TRBD2 (5 bases). Germline values: CDR1 LNHNV, CDR2 YYDKDF (reference sequence). This CDR3 spans 15 amino acids. V lost 1 base, J lost 1 base, and 11 bases lay in between. This chain's CDR3 is CATSRGFSASYEQYF. Here the CDR3 DNA reads TGTGCCACCAGCAGAGGGTTTAGCGCGTCCTACGAGCAGTACTTC. Combining the CDR3 with reference TRBV15 and TRBJ2-7 gives the whole variable domain DAMVIQNPRYQVTQFGKPVTLSCSQTLNHNVMYWYQQKSSQAPKLLFHYYDKDFNNEADTPDNFQSRRPNTSFCFLDIRSPGLGDTAMYLCATSRGFSASYEQYFGPGTRLTVT.

The V and J genes are TRBV9 and TRBJ2-3; 8 nucleotides line up with TRBD2. Germline assignment: CDR1 SGDLS and CDR2 YYNGEE. Trimming cost V 3 bases and J 3 bases; bases outside gene matches: 9. The CDR3 length is 16 residues. The CDR3: CASSAPPSGGTDTQYF. The CDR3 DNA reads TGTGCCAGCAGCGCCCCCCCCAGCGGGGGTACAGATACGCAGTATTTT.

The chain carries TRBV7-9 and TRBJ2-1; 7 bases match TRBD1. The length of the CDR3 is 16 residues. J gave up 4 bases and V 5 bases, and 11 bases lay outside the gene matches. The germline V gene encodes CDR1 SEHNR and CDR2 FQNEAQ (reference sequence). CDR3: CASSPVRDSKYNEQFF. The CDR3 coding sequence is TGTGCCAGCAGCCCCGTCCGGGACAGCAAATACAATGAGCAGTTCTTC. Combining the CDR3 with reference TRBV7-9 and TRBJ2-1 gives the whole variable domain DTGVSQNPRHKITKRGQNVTFRCDPISEHNRLYWYRQTLGQGPEFLTYFQNEAQLEKSRLLSDRFSAERPKGSFSTLEIQRTEQGDSAMYLCASSPVRDSKYNEQFFGPGTRLTVL.

This chain connects TRBV28 to TRBJ2-3; no firm D call. The V end lost 3 bases, the J end lost 2 bases, and 9 bases lay between the germline ends. From germline, CDR1 is MDHEN and CDR2 SYDVKM. The CDR3 sequence is 14 residues long. The CDR3 loop reads CASSLDLPTDTQYF. The CDR3 nucleotides read TGTGCCAGCAGTTTGGATCTTCCCACAGATACGCAGTATTTT.

Worth noting for this clonotype: The junction does not match germline at one end; this may be a read error. This chain joins TRBV7-9 and TRBJ2-5; 7 bases match TRBD1. Germline V gene sequence: CDR1 SEHNR, CDR2 FQNEAQ (reference sequence). The CDR3 extends over 17 amino acids. The CDR3 region is CASSPAARRGLWETHYF. CDR3 sequence (DNA): TGTGCCAGCAGTCCCGCGGCGCGCAGGGGGTTGTGGGAGACCCATTACTTC.

The V and J genes are TRBV19 and TRBJ1-2; no firm D call. Germline-derived CDR1 and CDR2 are LNHDA and SQIVND (reference sequence). The length of the CDR3 is 12 residues. Trimming cost V 0 bases and J 3 bases, with 2 bases left between them. The CDR3 is CASSIEDYGYTF. DNA of the CDR3: TGTGCCAGTAGTATAGAGGACTATGGCTACACCTTC.